This entry lists 5 T cell receptor beta chains sequenced from one sample in a study of T-cell memory formation after mild COVID-19. TCRdb re-derived calls from the 5' RACE reads in MiXCR, one entry per CDR3 protein. The table lists 250,000 to 350,000 distinct CDR3 sequences, 15% to 20% of them singletons, with around 23% in the top ten. The specimen was PBMCs or a T cell subset sorted from them (not recorded which). These receptors were obtained from a man aged 18 to 29 who had mild COVID-19 (a few samples of this study predate the infection). Cell type and time point are not known.

This clonotype came up many times. The chain has TRBV5-6 and TRBJ2-7; D remains ambiguous. This CDR3 has 13 residues. Trimming stripped 4 bases from V and 0 bases from J, with 8 bases between. Germline V CDR1 and CDR2: SGHDT, YYEEEE. CDR3 in amino acids: CASSGVDSYEQYV. The CDR3 nucleotides read TGTGCCAGCAGCGGGGTAGACTCCTACGAGCAGTACGTC.

The sample holds a few counts of this clonotype. V usage is TRBV7-2 and J usage is TRBJ1-5; the match to TRBD1 covers 8 bases. CDR3 length: 14 amino acids. CDR1 SGHTA and CDR2 FQGNSA come from the germline V gene. The trim removed 5 bases at V and 6 bases at J, leaving 6 bases unmatched. For the CDR3, the DNA is TGTGCCAGCAGCCCCCGGACAGGGACTCAGCCCCAGCATTTT. Residues: CASSPRTGTQPQHF.

This clonotype came up a few times. The chain employs TRBV20-1 and TRBJ1-2; D might be TRBD1 (5 bases). Trimming pared 5 bases from V and 5 bases from J, leaving 9 bases between. CDR1 is DFQATT, CDR2 SNEGSKA, per germline (reference sequence). CDR3 size: 11 residues. CDR3 sequence: CSAPREYGYTF. The CDR3 coding sequence is TGCAGTGCTCCCAGGGAGTATGGCTACACCTTC.

This clonotype came up many times. V and J are TRBV12-3 or TRBV12-4 and TRBJ2-3, with 8 bases aligning to TRBD1. The CDR3 has 16 amino acids. V gave up 2 bases and J gave up 4 bases; unmatched junction bases: 8. The CDR3 spells CASSLWGAGGADTQYF. In nucleotides, the CDR3 is TGTGCCAGCAGTTTATGGGGTGCAGGGGGCGCAGATACGCAGTATTTT.

This clonotype was observed a few times. This chain links TRBV6-1 with TRBJ2-5; 7 nucleotides line up with TRBD2. This CDR3 contains 14 residues. The germline CDR1 and CDR2 sequences are MNHNS and SASEGT. With 2 bases clipped from V and 4 bases from J, the junction kept 4 bases outside the gene matches. As DNA, the CDR3 is TGTGCCAGCAGTGAATCGTCGGGGGGAGAGACCCAGTACTTC. This gives the protein CASSESSGGETQYF.